This TCR beta chain was retrieved from a study of metastatic and nonmetastatic thyroid tumors. Study in general: Repertoires were compared across blood and tumor or nodule tissue from malignant and benign thyroid patients.

This clone was counted at least ten times. Its antigen is not identified. Overall study findings and caveats: Relative to benign nodules, malignant thyroid tumors were reportedly characterized by significantly elevated TCR beta diversity in blood and tumor.

CDR1 and CDR2 from the germline V gene are MDHEN and SYDVKM. V was shortened by 3 bases and J by 0 bases, with 9 bases between the two germline ends. The CDR3 runs to 15 residues. Per the original methods: A distant-metastasis classifier for papillary thyroid cancer was built using CDR3 differences across clinicopathological groups. Via MiXCR, TCRdb re-called the PCR reads. The V and J calls were not made by the authors but by TCRdb's processing. The sample carries approximately 25,000 clones, around 26% recorded once. No treatment had been given to any patient before thyroid surgery. This sequence joins TRBV28 and TRBJ1-3, with D unclear. Sample: blood. This clonotype originated in a male donor with papillary thyroid cancer or a benign thyroid nodule (not recorded which). Some clones in this sample may be carry-over from other donors' samples. The CDR3, as DNA: TGTGCCAGCAGTTTCCTGACGGCCTCTGGAAACACCATATATTTT. It is translated as CASSFLTASGNTIYF.